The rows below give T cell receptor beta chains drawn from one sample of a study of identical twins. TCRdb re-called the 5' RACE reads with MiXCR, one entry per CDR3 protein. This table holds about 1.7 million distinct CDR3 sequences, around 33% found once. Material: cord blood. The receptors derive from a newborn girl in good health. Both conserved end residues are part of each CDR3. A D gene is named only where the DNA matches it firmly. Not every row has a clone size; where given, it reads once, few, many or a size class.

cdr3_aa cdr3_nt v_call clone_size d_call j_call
CASSDPPGTGRVNEQYF TGTGCCAGCAGTGACCCGCCCGGGACAGGGCGTGTAAATGAGCAGTACTTC TRBV25-1 NA TRBD1 TRBJ2-7
CAISDAIIPSSPPHF TGTGCCATCAGTGATGCCATCATCCCCAGCTCACCCCCCCACTTT TRBV10-3 NA NA TRBJ1-6
CASSLTPGNTEAFF TGTGCCAGCAGTTTAACCCCGGGGAACACTGAAGCTTTCTTT TRBV27 NA NA TRBJ1-1
CSAREAGRGDNQPQHF TGCAGTGCTAGAGAGGCAGGCAGGGGGGACAATCAGCCCCAGCATTTT TRBV20-1 NA TRBD1 TRBJ1-5
CASNQGKAYPPYEQYF TGCGCCAGCAACCAAGGGAAGGCGTATCCCCCCTACGAGCAGTACTTC TRBV4-1 NA NA TRBJ2-7
CSASRTGAKNIQYF TGCAGTGCTAGCCGGACAGGGGCCAAAAACATTCAGTACTTC TRBV20-1 NA TRBD1 TRBJ2-4
CASSFGGPPYNEQFF TGTGCCAGCAGTTTCGGGGGTCCCCCTTACAATGAGCAGTTCTTC TRBV12-3/TRBV12-4 NA NA TRBJ2-1
CASSLWENTGELFF TGTGCCAGCAGCTTATGGGAAAACACCGGGGAGCTGTTTTTT TRBV7-9 NA NA TRBJ2-2
CASSVGTSLYF TGTGCCAGCAGCGTAGGGACTAGCCTGTACTTC TRBV9 few TRBD2 TRBJ2-4
CASAGGTGELFF TGCGCCAGCGCTGGCGGGACCGGGGAGCTGTTTTTT TRBV10-1 few NA TRBJ2-2
CASSLLGAEQYF TGTGCCAGCAGCTTACTCGGGGCCGAGCAGTACTTC TRBV3-1 many NA TRBJ2-7
CASSGGTGPGDTQYF TGTGCCAGCAGCGGCGGGACCGGCCCAGGAGATACGCAGTATTTT TRBV5-4 NA NA TRBJ2-3
CASSLFRVVLNSPLHF TGTGCCAGCAGTTTATTTAGGGTAGTGTTGAATTCACCCCTCCACTTT TRBV28 NA NA TRBJ1-6
CATSEPVNPLSSYNEQFF TGTGCCACCAGTGAGCCCGTAAATCCGTTGAGCTCCTACAATGAGCAGTTCTTC TRBV10-3 NA NA TRBJ2-1
CATSRDGGSGANVLTF TGTGCCACCAGCAGAGATGGCGGCTCTGGGGCCAACGTCCTGACTTTC TRBV15 NA NA TRBJ2-6
CASKDGRESSKNIQYF TGTGCCAGCAAGGACGGGCGGGAGTCGTCCAAAAACATTCAGTACTTC TRBV12-3/TRBV12-4 many TRBD2 TRBJ2-4
CSARWGPVNTGELFF TGCAGTGCTAGGTGGGGGCCCGTAAACACCGGGGAGCTGTTTTTT TRBV20-1 NA NA TRBJ2-2
CASSFPGLAETKYSSYNEQFF TGTGCCAGCAGCTTCCCAGGACTAGCGGAAACTAAATATAGCTCCTACAATGAGCAGTTCTTC TRBV11-2 once TRBD2 TRBJ2-1
CASSQDGVTSGANVLTF TGTGCCAGCAGCCAAGACGGAGTTACCTCTGGGGCCAACGTCCTGACTTTC TRBV4-2 NA NA TRBJ2-6
CASTTGPLYGYTF TGTGCCAGCACCACCGGACCGCTCTATGGCTACACCTTC TRBV12-3/TRBV12-4 NA NA TRBJ1-2
CASSLGRASGRTTDTQYF TGTGCCAGCAGCTTAGGCCGGGCTAGCGGGAGGACCACAGATACGCAGTATTTT TRBV7-9 few TRBD2 TRBJ2-3
CSARDFPSGGAGAKNIQYF TGCAGTGCTAGAGATTTCCCTAGCGGGGGGGCCGGGGCCAAAAACATTCAGTACTTC TRBV20-1 NA TRBD2 TRBJ2-4
CATGHPETGELFF TGTGCCACCGGTCACCCGGAGACCGGGGAGCTGTTTTTT TRBV24-1 few NA TRBJ2-2
CASSIAGGATDTQYF TGTGCCAGCAGTATAGCGGGGGGGGCGACAGATACGCAGTATTTT TRBV12-3/TRBV12-4 NA TRBD2 TRBJ2-3
CASSPSTSGITDTQYF TGTGCCAGCTCACCATCCACTAGCGGGATCACAGATACGCAGTATTTT TRBV18 few TRBD2 TRBJ2-3
CASKTGGSVANVLTF TGTGCCAGCAAAACAGGGGGCTCTGTGGCCAACGTCCTGACTTTC TRBV6-5 NA TRBD1 TRBJ2-6
CSARDVRASYEQYF TGCAGTGCTAGGGACGTCAGGGCCTCCTACGAGCAGTACTTC TRBV20-1 NA NA TRBJ2-7
CSAPTSGGQETQYF TGCAGTGCTCCGACTAGCGGGGGCCAAGAGACCCAGTACTTC TRBV20-1 few TRBD2 TRBJ2-5
CASSLEGWPKNIQYF TGTGCCAGCAGCTTAGAGGGGTGGCCTAAAAACATTCAGTACTTC TRBV11-2 few NA TRBJ2-4
CASSQGKGETQYF TGTGCCAGCAGCCAAGGGAAAGGAGAGACCCAGTACTTC TRBV4-2 few NA TRBJ2-5
CASSLSRVGDSAVTYEQYF TGTGCCAGCAGTTTATCTAGGGTGGGGGACAGTGCTGTAACCTACGAGCAGTACTTC TRBV12-3/TRBV12-4 few TRBD1 TRBJ2-7
CASGGAGVVEQYF TGTGCCAGCGGGGGAGCGGGAGTGGTCGAGCAGTACTTC TRBV6-6 NA TRBD2 TRBJ2-7
CSARSHGPSTDTQYF TGCAGTGCTAGAAGTCACGGACCTAGCACAGATACGCAGTATTTT TRBV20-1 NA NA TRBJ2-3
CASSSVDGVYGYTF TGTGCCAGCAGTTCCGTCGACGGAGTATATGGCTACACCTTC TRBV6-5 few NA TRBJ1-2
CASSLSTTDGYTF TGTGCCAGCAGCTTATCTACGACGGATGGCTACACCTTC TRBV7-9 few NA TRBJ1-2
CASSWDRNSPLHF TGTGCCAGCAGCTGGGACAGGAATTCACCCCTCCACTTT TRBV7-2 many TRBD1 TRBJ1-6
CASSYRGTEQYF TGTGCCAGCAGTTACAGGGGCACCGAGCAGTACTTC TRBV6-5 many NA TRBJ2-7
CASTRTGGYEQFF TGTGCCAGTACACGGACAGGGGGCTACGAGCAGTTCTTC TRBV19 few TRBD1 TRBJ2-1
CASSSIAKNIQYF TGTGCCAGCAGCTCTATAGCCAAAAACATTCAGTACTTC TRBV3-1 many NA TRBJ2-4
CASSFRAGHNYGYTF TGTGCCAGCAGTTTTCGAGCGGGACATAACTATGGCTACACCTTC TRBV27 NA NA TRBJ1-2
CASSEAKRALSGANVLTF TGTGCCAGCAGTGAAGCGAAGAGGGCCCTCTCTGGGGCCAACGTCCTGACTTTC TRBV2 few NA TRBJ2-6
CASSEGTWPYGYTF TGTGCCAGCAGCGAGGGGACTTGGCCTTATGGCTACACCTTC TRBV7-9 many NA TRBJ1-2
CSASDWLAQSSGANVLTF TGCAGTGCTAGCGACTGGTTAGCGCAGAGCTCTGGGGCCAACGTCCTGACTTTC TRBV20-1 few NA TRBJ2-6
CASSRRLSYGYTF TGTGCCAGCAGCCGAAGATTATCCTATGGCTACACCTTC TRBV3-1 NA NA TRBJ1-2
CASSLEGSSFYDYTF TGTGCCAGCAGCTTAGAGGGATCCTCCTTCTATGACTACACCTTC TRBV7-6 NA NA TRBJ1-2
CSVEDGGSEKLFF TGCAGCGTTGAAGATGGGGGTAGTGAAAAACTGTTTTTT TRBV29-1 many NA TRBJ1-4
CASSHPRGGSPEQYF TGTGCCAGCAGCCATCCGAGGGGAGGGTCCCCCGAGCAGTACTTC TRBV7-9 few TRBD2 TRBJ2-7
CASSLGHPITGELFF TGCGCCAGCAGCTTGGGACATCCTATCACCGGGGAGCTGTTTTTT TRBV5-1 NA NA TRBJ2-2
CASSHLAGGFQETQYF TGTGCCAGCAGTCACTTAGCGGGAGGTTTTCAAGAGACCCAGTACTTC TRBV6-6 NA TRBD2 TRBJ2-5
CASRGTSGSSEQYF TGTGCCAGCCGAGGGACTAGCGGGAGTTCCGAGCAGTACTTC TRBV3-1 few TRBD2 TRBJ2-7
CSVEDPGPGTGATYEQYF TGCAGCGTTGAAGATCCAGGGCCTGGGACAGGGGCCACCTACGAGCAGTACTTC TRBV29-1 few TRBD1 TRBJ2-7
CSARDSRVNEQYF TGCAGTGCTAGAGATTCTAGGGTAAACGAGCAGTACTTC TRBV20-1 few NA TRBJ2-7
CASRPRLAGEGEQFF TGTGCCAGCAGACCCAGACTAGCGGGAGAAGGGGAGCAGTTCTTC TRBV11-1 few TRBD2 TRBJ2-1
CSARGSGGSYNSPLHF TGCAGTGCTAGAGGAAGTGGAGGCTCCTATAATTCACCCCTCCACTTT TRBV20-1 once NA TRBJ1-6